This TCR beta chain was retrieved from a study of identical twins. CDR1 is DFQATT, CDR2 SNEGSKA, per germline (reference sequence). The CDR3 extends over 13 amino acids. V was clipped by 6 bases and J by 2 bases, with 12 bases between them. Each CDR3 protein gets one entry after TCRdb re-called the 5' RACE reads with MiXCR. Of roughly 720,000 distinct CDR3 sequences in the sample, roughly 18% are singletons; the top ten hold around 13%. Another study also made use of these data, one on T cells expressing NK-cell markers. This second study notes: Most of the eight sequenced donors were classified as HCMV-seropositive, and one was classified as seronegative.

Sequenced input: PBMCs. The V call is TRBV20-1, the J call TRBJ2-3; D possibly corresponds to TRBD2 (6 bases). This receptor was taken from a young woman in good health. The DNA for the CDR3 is TGCAGTGCCAGGGACTCCGACACAGATACGCAGTATTTT. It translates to CSARDSDTDTQYF.